These 23 T cell receptor beta chains originate from one sample sequenced in a study of blood T cell repertoires in COVID-19. Data came from immunoSEQ multiplex PCR; TCRdb stores just in-frame clones and leaves some out. Of about 200,000 clones in the sample, 85% were seen once. Sample: PBMCs or T cells enriched from blood (not recorded which). The receptors were sampled from a man in his forties or fifties who had recovered from COVID-19.

This chain connects TRBV27 to TRBJ2-7; 10 nucleotides agree with TRBD1. The length of the CDR3 is 17 residues. J lost 2 bases, V lost 5 bases, and 12 bases had no gene match. Germline lookup yields CDR1 MNHEY and CDR2 SMNVEV (reference sequence). The CDR3 is CASSRLRTGGTAYEQYF. The CDR3, as DNA: TGTGCCAGCAGTCGTCTCCGGACAGGGGGGACGGCCTACGAGCAGTACTTC.

The chain combines TRBV30 with TRBJ2-7, with 7 bases aligning to TRBD1. The germline V gene has CDR1 GTSNPN and CDR2 SVGIG (reference sequence). V trimming: 1 base; J trimming: 6 bases; junction bases outside the gene matches: 3. CDR3 length: 12 amino acids. The CDR3 here is CAWSGTGVEQYF. CDR3 DNA sequence: TGTGCCTGGAGTGGAACAGGGGTCGAGCAGTACTTC.

CDR3 loop: CAWSVGSEQFF. Written as DNA, the CDR3 is TGTGCCTGGAGTGTAGGGAGTGAGCAGTTCTTC. The V call is TRBV30, the J call TRBJ2-1; D may be TRBD2 (5 bases). Germline loops: CDR1 GTSNPN, CDR2 SVGIG (reference sequence). The CDR3 consists of 11 residues. The V end was cut by 0 bases, the J end by 9 bases, with 6 bases between.

This chain joins TRBV18 and TRBJ1-5; 7 bases align to TRBD1. The CDR3 has 16 residues. CDR1 and CDR2 (germline): KGHSH, LQKENI. V gave up 6 bases and J gave up 5 bases; unmatched junction bases: 13. This chain's CDR3 is CASSPDRAGMDQPQHF. The CDR3 nucleotides are TGTGCCAGCTCGCCTGACAGGGCTGGAATGGATCAGCCCCAGCATTTT.

For the CDR3, the DNA is TGTGCCAGCAGTGGGGTCGGGGATGGGACCTACGAGCAGTACTTC. This sequence encodes CASSGVGDGTYEQYF. The V call is TRBV28, the J call TRBJ2-7; D possibly corresponds to TRBD2 (5 bases). The CDR3 contains 15 residues. The germline gives CDR1 MDHEN, CDR2 SYDVKM. The V end was cut by 5 bases, the J end by 2 bases, with 16 bases between.

This clone was recorded only once. The chain links TRBV18 to TRBJ1-2, with 8 bases matching TRBD1. Germline CDR1 and CDR2: KGHSH and LQKENI. V shed 3 bases and J 2 bases; nucleotides not matched to a gene: 5. CDR3 length equals 15 residues. CDR3 in DNA: TGTGCCAGCTCACCTTCTACAGGGGGGAACTATGGCTACACCTTC. Residues: CASSPSTGGNYGYTF.

The rearrangement joins TRBV6-5 to TRBJ2-3, with 10 bases lining up with TRBD1. The CDR3 has 14 residues. The germline V gene has CDR1 MNHEY and CDR2 SVGAGI. V shed 3 bases and J 6 bases; nucleotides not matched to a gene: 3. CDR3 protein: CASSYRTGGDTQYF. CDR3 DNA sequence: TGTGCCAGCAGTTATCGGACAGGGGGGGATACGCAGTATTTT.

This chain uses TRBV6-5 with TRBJ2-7; the D gene is possibly TRBD2 (6 bases). Germline CDR1 MNHEY, CDR2 SVGAGI. This CDR3 contains 13 residues. V was cut by 2 bases and J by 5 bases, with 10 bases left in between. CDR3 sequence reads: CASSYGTFDEQYF. CDR3 in DNA: TGTGCCAGCAGTTACGGGACTTTTGACGAGCAGTACTTC.

This sequence joins TRBV6-2 or TRBV6-3 and TRBJ2-1, with TRBD1 matching over 7 bases. J was trimmed by 4 bases and V by 5 bases; bases with no gene match: 11. Germline CDR1 MNHEY, CDR2 SVGEGT. The CDR3 length is 16 residues. The CDR3 nucleotides are TGTGCCAGCAGTCCCGGGACAGTCCTGGGGTACAATGAGCAGTTCTTC. This translates into CASSPGTVLGYNEQFF.

The chain uses TRBV3-1 (or the pseudogene TRBV3-2) and TRBJ1-5, with 9 bases identical to TRBD1. The CDR3 has 15 residues. CDR1 LGHDT and CDR2 YNNKEL come from the germline V gene (reference sequence). J lost 3 bases, V lost 1 base, and 1 base had no gene match. The CDR3 loop reads CASSQGDRVNQPQHF. Written as DNA, the CDR3 is TGTGCCAGCAGCCAAGGGGACAGGGTCAATCAGCCCCAGCATTTT.

The genes are TRBV11-2 and TRBJ2-5; D possibly corresponds to TRBD1 (5 bases). Between the trimmed V and J ends, which lost 1 base and 1 base, there was a span of 10 bases. The CDR3 contains 15 residues. CDR1 and CDR2 from the germline V gene are SGHAT and FQNNGV. The CDR3 here is CASSLGGHPQETQYF. The CDR3 DNA is TGTGCCAGCAGCTTAGGAGGACACCCCCAAGAGACCCAGTACTTC.

This chain joins TRBV29-1 and TRBJ2-1; TRBD1 matches 7 bases. CDR3 length: 14 amino acids. The V gene end was trimmed by 6 bases and the J gene end by 8 bases; junction bases not matched to a gene: 13. CDR1 is SQVTM and CDR2 is ANQGSEA in the germline V gene. CDR3 region: CSVAATTDRDEQFF. The CDR3 region has the DNA TGCAGCGTAGCCGCCACGACCGACAGGGATGAGCAGTTCTTC.

The chain is built from TRBV6-1 and TRBJ1-1, with D possibly matching TRBD1 (6 bases). The CDR3 sequence is 13 residues long. V lost 3 bases and J 5 bases, leaving 10 bases between the germline ends. CDR1 is MNHNS, CDR2 SASEGT, per germline. CDR3 coding DNA: TGTGCCAGCAGTGATGTAGGGGGAACTGAAGCTTTCTTT. Protein: CASSDVGGTEAFF.

V and J are TRBV28 and TRBJ1-5; the match to TRBD1 covers 11 bases. J was trimmed by 9 bases and V by 5 bases; bases with no gene match: 9. The CDR3 runs 15 residues. Germline V gene sequence: CDR1 MDHEN, CDR2 SYDVKM. The CDR3, as DNA: TGTGCCAGCAGTCCTGTGGACAGGGGGCCCCGGCCCCAGCATTTT. Residues: CASSPVDRGPRPQHF.

This chain joins TRBV19 and TRBJ1-2; 11 nucleotides align to TRBD1. CDR1 and CDR2 from the germline V gene are LNHDA and SQIVND (reference sequence). The V and J ends lost 10 bases and 8 bases, in that order; junction bases with no gene match: 9. The CDR3 contains 13 residues. CDR3 residues: CAIRTGGADGYTF. The DNA for the CDR3 is TGTGCCATCCGGACAGGGGGCGCTGACGGCTACACCTTC.

This clone was seen a few times. This chain links TRBV18 with TRBJ1-1; 7 bases agree with TRBD1. With 4 bases clipped from V and 1 base from J, the junction kept 3 bases outside the gene matches. Germline values: CDR1 KGHSH, CDR2 LQKENI. The length of the CDR3 is 14 residues. The CDR3 is CASSLRDRNTEAFF. The CDR3 DNA sequence: TGTGCCAGCTCACTCCGGGACAGGAACACTGAAGCTTTCTTT. The full variable domain, completed using reference TRBV18 and TRBJ1-1, is NAGVMQNPRHLVRRRGQEARLRCSPMKGHSHVYWYRQLPEEGLKFMVYLQKENIIDESGMPKERFSAEFPKEGPSILRIQQVVRGDSAAYFCASSLRDRNTEAFFGQGTRLTVV.

The chain uses TRBV7-2 and TRBJ2-2; D might be TRBD2 (5 bases). V was pared by 1 base and J by 7 bases, with 7 bases between. The CDR3 contains 13 residues. Germline V gene sequence: CDR1 SGHTA, CDR2 FQGNSA. This CDR3 is CASSLGGGGELFF. CDR3 bases: TGTGCCAGCAGCTTAGGCGGAGGCGGGGAGCTGTTTTTT.

There are a few counts of this clone. This rearrangement joins TRBV21-1 to TRBJ1-1; TRBD1 is the table's D call and was not checked against the DNA. TRBV21-1 is reported as a pseudogene. CDR3 size: 15 residues. The CDR3 nucleotides are TGTGCCAGCAGCAACAACGGACAGACGAACACTGAAGCTTTCTTT. Encoded protein: CASSNNGQTNTEAFF.

V gene TRBV29-1 combines with J gene TRBJ2-3, with TRBD2 identical over 7 bases. The CDR3 covers 13 residues. J gave up 6 bases and V 3 bases, and 6 bases lay outside the gene matches. Germline V lookup: CDR1 SQVTM, CDR2 ANQGSEA. CDR3 region: CSVEAGAMDTQYF. CDR3 in DNA: TGCAGCGTTGAGGCGGGAGCGATGGATACGCAGTATTTT.

This chain uses TRBV28 with TRBJ1-1; maybe TRBD1 (6 bases). Deletions cut 6 bases from V and 0 bases from J, with 11 bases between. This CDR3 contains 14 residues. Germline CDR1 MDHEN, CDR2 SYDVKM. CDR3 DNA sequence: TGTGCCAGCAGGGGAGGGACAATGAACACTGAAGCTTTCTTT. Translation: CASRGGTMNTEAFF.

The chain joins TRBV29-1 to TRBJ2-1, with D unresolved. CDR1 and CDR2 (germline): SQVTM, ANQGSEA. The V gene lost 1 base and the J gene lost 0 bases, with 13 bases spanning the gap. The CDR3 totals 16 residues. CDR3 loop: CSVEVAHGDSYNEQFF. The CDR3 nucleotides are TGCAGCGTTGAAGTGGCGCACGGAGACTCCTACAATGAGCAGTTCTTC.

CDR3 protein: CASSYSTGHYGYTF. As DNA, the CDR3 is TGTGCCAGCAGTTACTCGACAGGGCACTATGGCTACACCTTC. The V call is TRBV6-5, the J call TRBJ1-2, with TRBD1 matching over 7 bases. This CDR3 region has 14 residues. With 0 bases clipped from V and 3 bases from J, the junction kept 1 base outside the gene matches. Germline CDR1 and CDR2: MNHEY and SVGAGI.

This chain connects TRBV5-6 to TRBJ2-2, with D perhaps matching TRBD2 (5 bases). V lost 3 bases and J lost 5, with 8 bases in between. Germline CDR1 and CDR2: SGHDT and YYEEEE. This CDR3 comprises 13 residues. This chain's CDR3 is CASSSKRTGELFF. The CDR3 nucleotides are TGTGCCAGCAGCTCGAAGCGGACCGGGGAGCTGTTTTTT.